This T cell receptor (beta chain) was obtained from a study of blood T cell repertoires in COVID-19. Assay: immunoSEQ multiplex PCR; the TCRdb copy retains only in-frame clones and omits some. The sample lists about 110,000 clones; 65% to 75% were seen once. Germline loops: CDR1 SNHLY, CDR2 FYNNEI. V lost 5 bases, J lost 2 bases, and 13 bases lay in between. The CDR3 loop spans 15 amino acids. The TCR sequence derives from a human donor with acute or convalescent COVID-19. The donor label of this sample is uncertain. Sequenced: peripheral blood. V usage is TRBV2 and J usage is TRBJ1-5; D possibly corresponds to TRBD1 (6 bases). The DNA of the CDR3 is TGTGCCAGCAGTAAAATACAGGGAGGCAATCAGCCCCAGCATTTT. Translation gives CASSKIQGGNQPQHF.